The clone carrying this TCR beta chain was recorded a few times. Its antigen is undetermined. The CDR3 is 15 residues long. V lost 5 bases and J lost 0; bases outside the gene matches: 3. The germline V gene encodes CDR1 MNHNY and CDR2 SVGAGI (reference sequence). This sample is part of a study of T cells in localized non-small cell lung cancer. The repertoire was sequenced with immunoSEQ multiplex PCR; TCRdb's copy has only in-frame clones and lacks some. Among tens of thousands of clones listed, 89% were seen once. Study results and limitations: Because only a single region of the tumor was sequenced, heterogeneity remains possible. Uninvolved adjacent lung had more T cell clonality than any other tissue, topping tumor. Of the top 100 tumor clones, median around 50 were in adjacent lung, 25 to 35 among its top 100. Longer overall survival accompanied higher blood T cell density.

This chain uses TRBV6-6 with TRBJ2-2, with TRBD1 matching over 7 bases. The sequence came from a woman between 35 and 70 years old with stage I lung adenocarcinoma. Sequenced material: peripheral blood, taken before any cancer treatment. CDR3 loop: CASSIGTANTGELFF. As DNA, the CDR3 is TGTGCCAGCAGTATCGGGACAGCGAACACCGGGGAGCTGTTTTTT.